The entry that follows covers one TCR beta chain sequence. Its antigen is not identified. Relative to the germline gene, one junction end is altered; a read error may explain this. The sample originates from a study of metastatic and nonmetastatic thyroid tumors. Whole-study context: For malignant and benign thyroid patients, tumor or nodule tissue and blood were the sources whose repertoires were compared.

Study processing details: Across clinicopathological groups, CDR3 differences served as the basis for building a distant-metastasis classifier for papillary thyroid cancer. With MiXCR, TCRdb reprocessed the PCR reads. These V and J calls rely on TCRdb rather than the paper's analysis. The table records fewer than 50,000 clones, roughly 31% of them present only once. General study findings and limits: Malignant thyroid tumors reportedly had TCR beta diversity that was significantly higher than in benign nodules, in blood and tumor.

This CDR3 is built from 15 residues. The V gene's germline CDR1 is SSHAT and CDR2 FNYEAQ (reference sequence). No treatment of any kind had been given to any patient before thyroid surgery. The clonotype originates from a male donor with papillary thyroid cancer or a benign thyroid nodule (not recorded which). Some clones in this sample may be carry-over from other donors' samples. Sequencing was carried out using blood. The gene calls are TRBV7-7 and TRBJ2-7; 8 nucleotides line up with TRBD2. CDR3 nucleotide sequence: TGTGCTAGCAGCCCGGGAGGGCCCTCAGTTAACGAGCAGTACTTC. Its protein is CASSPGGPSVNEQYF. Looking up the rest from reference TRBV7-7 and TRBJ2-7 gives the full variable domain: GAGVSQSPRYKVTKRGQDVTLRCDPISSHATLYWYQQALGQGPEFLTYFNYEAQPDKSGLPSDRFSAERPEGSISTLTIQRTEQRDSAMYRCASSPGGPSVNEQYFGPGTRLTVT.